Following are 15 T cell receptor beta chains from one sample sequenced in a study of T-cell memory formation after mild COVID-19. A single record per CDR3 protein comes from TCRdb applying MiXCR to the 5' RACE reads. The sample shows hundreds of thousands of distinct CDR3 sequences, about 13% of them seen only once. Sequencing used PBMCs or a T cell subset sorted from them (not recorded which). The receptors derive from a man between 18 and 35 years old who had mild COVID-19 (a few samples of this study predate the infection). Cell type and time point are not known.

This sequence joins TRBV2 and TRBJ1-2; no definite D call. Per the germline V gene, CDR1 is SNHLY and CDR2 is FYNNEI. CDR3 length: 13 residues. V was shortened by 7 bases and J by 8 bases, with 17 bases between the two germline ends. The DNA of the CDR3 is TGTGCCAGCAAAGAGATATCCTTGAGAGGCTACACCTTC. Amino acid sequence: CASKEISLRGYTF.

This sequence joins TRBV7-2 and TRBJ1-5; tentative D call: TRBD1 (6 bases). The CDR3 length is 16 residues. Looked up from germline, CDR1 is SGHTA and CDR2 is FQGNSA. V was clipped by 3 bases and J by 6 bases, with 18 bases between them. CDR3 nucleotide sequence: TGTGCCAGCAGCTTGACCGGGACACCCTACGGTCAGCCCCAGCATTTT. Amino acid sequence: CASSLTGTPYGQPQHF.

V and J are TRBV5-1 and TRBJ1-2; D might be TRBD1 (6 bases). V dropped 4 bases and J dropped 7 bases, with 17 bases sitting between them. The CDR3 sequence is 14 residues long. Germline-derived CDR1 and CDR2 are SGHRS and YFSETQ. The chain's CDR3 is CASSPLGGVGGYTF. CDR3 DNA sequence: TGCGCCAGCAGCCCCTTGGGGGGCGTGGGTGGCTACACCTTC. Variable domain in full (rest from reference TRBV5-1 and TRBJ1-2): KAGVTQTPRYLIKTRGQQVTLSCSPISGHRSVSWYQQTPGQGLQFLFEYFSETQRNKGNFPGRFSGRQFSNSRSEMNVSTLELGDSALYLCASSPLGGVGGYTFGSGTRLTVV.

This clonotype was seen a few times. The chain carries TRBV12-3 or TRBV12-4 and TRBJ2-7; D may correspond to TRBD1 or TRBD2 (5 bases each). CDR3 size: 15 residues. Trimming took 1 base from V and 5 from J, leaving 15 bases between them. This CDR3 is CASSLGWIGDDEQYF. CDR3 nucleotide sequence: TGTGCCAGCAGTTTAGGGTGGATAGGGGACGACGAGCAGTACTTC.

This clonotype has a count of ten or more. The V call is TRBV11-2, the J call TRBJ2-2; D is perhaps TRBD1 or TRBD2 (5 bases each). Germline V CDR1 and CDR2: SGHAT, FQNNGV. The CDR3 runs to 15 residues. The ends were cut back, 1 base at V and 5 bases at J, with 11 bases in the middle. The CDR3 reads CASSLAGTTTGELFF. The CDR3 nucleotides are TGTGCCAGCAGCTTAGCCGGGACCACAACCGGGGAGCTGTTTTTT.

This clonotype was counted a single time. The CDR3 bases are TGTGCCAGCACCCCATACAGGGGATCGAACTATGGCTACACCTTC. Translated: CASTPYRGSNYGYTF. This rearrangement joins TRBV7-8 to TRBJ1-2, with 7 bases fitting TRBD1. Per the germline V gene, CDR1 is SGHVS and CDR2 is FQNEAQ. J gave up 2 bases and V 7 bases, and 10 bases lay outside the gene matches. The CDR3 covers 15 residues.

The chain uses TRBV12-3 or TRBV12-4 and TRBJ2-7; D might be TRBD1 (5 bases). This CDR3 is 13 amino acids long. Trimming pared 6 bases from V and 2 bases from J, leaving 11 bases between. The CDR3: CASSRDTTYEQYF. For the CDR3, the DNA is TGTGCCAGCAGCAGGGATACCACCTACGAGCAGTACTTC.

This rearrangement joins TRBV29-1 to TRBJ2-1; tentatively, D is TRBD2 (6 bases). This CDR3 spans 14 amino acids. Trimming shortened V by 4 bases and J by 1 base, and 11 bases separated the two germline ends. CDR1 is SQVTM and CDR2 is ANQGSEA in the germline V gene. CDR3 loop: CSVGSRGSYNEQFF. The CDR3 nucleotides are TGCAGCGTTGGGTCGCGGGGTTCCTACAATGAGCAGTTCTTC.

The rearrangement links TRBV6-5 to TRBJ1-3; 7 bases fit TRBD1. There are 17 residues in the CDR3. The V and J ends lost 2 bases and 0 bases, in that order; junction bases with no gene match: 7. Germline V gives CDR1 MNHEY, CDR2 SVGAGI. The CDR3 region is CASSYGTEAFSGNTIYF. The CDR3 region has the DNA TGTGCCAGCAGTTACGGGACAGAAGCCTTCTCTGGAAACACCATATATTTT.

In its sample, this clonotype was seen a few times. The genes are TRBV4-3 and TRBJ2-3; 10 positions agree with TRBD2. The CDR3 loop spans 17 amino acids. Trimming took 0 bases from V and 5 from J; bases not matched to a gene: 8. Germline V gene lookup returns CDR1 LGHNA and CDR2 YSLEER. The CDR3 protein is CASSQEGKRTSGDTQYF. CDR3 coding DNA: TGCGCCAGCAGCCAAGAAGGGAAAAGGACTAGCGGAGATACGCAGTATTTT.

This clonotype was observed at least ten times. The chain has TRBV5-1 and TRBJ2-5; D perhaps matches TRBD1 (6 bases). The CDR3 has 14 amino acids. The germline V gene encodes CDR1 SGHRS and CDR2 YFSETQ. V was trimmed by 5 bases and J by 4 bases, leaving 15 bases between them. CDR3 residues: CASSSGPRGETQYF. The CDR3 bases are TGCGCCAGCAGTTCGGGGCCCAGGGGAGAGACCCAGTACTTC.

The chain recombines TRBV4-2 with TRBJ2-5, with 8 bases matching TRBD2. This CDR3 has 17 amino acids. Germline CDR1 LGHNA, CDR2 YNFKEQ. V shed 0 bases and J 5 bases; nucleotides not matched to a gene: 11. Written as DNA, the CDR3 is TGTGCCAGCAGCCAAGAGGGGACTGGCGGGGGGTGGGAGACCCAGTACTTC. It codes for CASSQEGTGGGWETQYF.

This chain connects TRBV6-6 to TRBJ1-1; possible D gene TRBD1, 5 bases. With 5 bases removed from V and 9 bases from J, the gap between germline ends came to 13 bases. There are 12 residues in the CDR3. The germline V gene encodes CDR1 MNHNY and CDR2 SVGAGI (reference sequence). CDR3 sequence (DNA): TGTGCCAGCAGTCACCTTTCGGGGCAAGCTTTCTTT. Residues: CASSHLSGQAFF.

This clonotype was seen a handful of times. The V and J genes are TRBV5-1 and TRBJ2-1; TRBD2 might be the D (5 bases). Germline V gives CDR1 SGHRS, CDR2 YFSETQ. Trimming left V 5 bases short and J 2 bases short, with 14 bases between. The CDR3 length is 15 residues. The CDR3 spells CASSLGGVTYNEQFF. CDR3 nucleotides: TGCGCCAGCAGTCTTGGAGGAGTAACCTACAATGAGCAGTTCTTC.

This rearrangement joins TRBV7-6 to TRBJ2-5; no clear D gene. The CDR3 spans 15 residues. V was clipped by 5 bases and J by 2 bases, with 15 bases between them. CDR1 SGHVS and CDR2 FNYEAQ come from the germline V gene. The CDR3 sequence: CASSPIPWIQETQYF. CDR3 in DNA: TGTGCCAGCAGCCCCATTCCGTGGATACAAGAGACCCAGTACTTC.